This is a list of T cell receptor beta chains from one sample in a study of regulatory T cells in long-lasting Graves disease. TCRdb fed the multiplex PCR reads into MiXCR, producing one record per CDR3 protein. This table holds just over 600,000 distinct CDR3 sequences, 15% to 20% found once. These same records also appear under a second study, on T cells in Graves' hyperthyroidism and ophthalmopathy.

Sequences were derived from peripheral blood mononuclear cells (PBMCs), sampled at new diagnosis, from a patient treated with antithyroid drugs. These receptors came from a woman in her twenties or thirties with Graves disease. The conserved cysteine and the conserved F or W are not part of the CDR3 here. D genes are given only for firm matches.

D gene	V gene	J gene	CDR3 protein
TRBD2	TRBV19	TRBJ2-3	ASSAWSGRAHTDTQY
TRBD1	TRBV12-3/TRBV12-4	TRBJ1-6	ASSPGTGTNSPLH
-	TRBV3-1	TRBJ1-5	ASSQVPDSSQPQH
TRBD2	TRBV7-9	TRBJ2-3	ASNSGVAGGPDTQY
TRBD2	TRBV29-1	TRBJ2-7	SGTSGDSYEQY
-	TRBV6-1	TRBJ1-5	ASKGWGRPQH
TRBD2	TRBV28	TRBJ2-7	ATEGAGVTYEQY
TRBD1	TRBV29-1	TRBJ1-2	SVGGTGGYYGYT
TRBD2	TRBV27	TRBJ2-2	ASSSPLAGANTGELF
TRBD2	TRBV10-3	TRBJ2-3	AIDSGSADTQY
-	TRBV7-3	TRBJ2-1	ASSSFAAGHKGDEQF
-	TRBV12-3/TRBV12-4	TRBJ1-2	ASSHYRMDGYT
TRBD2	TRBV27	TRBJ2-2	ASSGGTRVPGELF
-	TRBV30	TRBJ2-1	AWSVRTRNEQF
TRBD2	TRBV6-1	TRBJ2-7	ASSEGLARYEQY
-	TRBV6-5	TRBJ1-1	ASSYRSGFGEAF
-	TRBV6-9	TRBJ1-4	ASSYLGGSGEKLF
TRBD2	TRBV24-1	TRBJ2-1	ATSDIPTSGRRGEQF
TRBD2	TRBV2	TRBJ2-7	ASSAGPNMGGVNEQY
-	TRBV2	TRBJ2-7	ASKGHGSYEQY
TRBD1	TRBV7-9	TRBJ1-1	ASSRSGGVVNTEAF
-	TRBV6-2/TRBV6-3	TRBJ2-5	ASAGGIRETQY
-	TRBV29-1	TRBJ2-7	SVTDLETYEQY
TRBD1	TRBV4-2	TRBJ1-5	ASSQDPRTGGVSNQPQH
-	TRBV6-1	TRBJ1-2	ASNEPKLPRVYGYT
-	TRBV28	TRBJ1-1	ASTFRPMNTEAF
-	TRBV19	TRBJ1-5	ASSMGSLISISSPQH
-	TRBV28	TRBJ2-5	ASSLYGSGETQY
TRBD2	TRBV10-3	TRBJ2-1	AITRETSGSVDEQF